This record concerns one TCR beta chain sequence. Its binding antigen is unknown. No per-base quality is available; no much larger clone lies one base away. The sample originates from a study of shared clonotypes between healthy human individuals (TCRdb year 2020). Some background on the complete study: The cohort comprised two women and three men aged 18 to 49 years. For each donor, CD4 naive and CD4 memory were each given three plates, CD8 naive was given two plates, and CD8 memory was given one plate. The study deeply sequenced blood TCR repertoires of about 5 healthy adults to estimate repertoire size and the extent of clonotype sharing between individuals. To increase sequencing depth and limit assay-specific biases, different laboratories used diverse techniques to prepare libraries and sequence TCR repertoires. Per donor, leukapheresis produced somewhere between about 0.85 and 10 billion PBMCs. On the study overall, not on this receptor specifically: Incomplete sequencing was indicated by rarefaction of sorted-subset datasets, despite the large sequencing depth. Compared with non-shared clonotypes, clonotypes shared by all four sorted-subset donors had higher generation probabilities. Across a few donors, approximately 5% of naive CD4, roughly 3.8% of naive CD8, 2% to 2.5% of memory CD4, and about 0.44% of memory CD8 clonotypes were shared. Sampling was restricted to blood, and TCR repertoires in tissue are likely to differ from TCR repertoires in blood. Estimated clonotype richness was generally larger for naive than for memory subsets. The genetic and exposure-history diversity represented was limited by the small number of donors. Pairwise subsampling indicated that sequencing depth was expected to affect the degree of clonotype sharing among donors.

Using the deep immunoSEQ assay, multiplex PCR amplified TCR CDR3 regions from genomic DNA. Extracted genomic DNA from each cell subset was distributed evenly across all wells of several immunoSEQ 96-well plates, and each plate was treated as a replicate. For sorted subsets, approximately 210 ng genomic DNA, equal to some 28,000 T cell genomes, was loaded into each replicate PCR. Purified libraries were measured with a Qubit 3.0 fluorometer, size-checked on a Bioanalyzer 2100, and measured again with the KAPA Library Quantification kit. Each immunoSEQ 96-well plate was sequenced on its own single-read 150-cycle Illumina NextSeq 550 flow cell. The paper's processing steps were these. The immunoSEQ output contained only junctional sequences without quality scores, so filtering could not match that applied to full-length reads. To assign V/J genes and CDR3, sequences were annotated using PyIR, a Python wrapper for IgBLAST v1.9, with IMGT germline references. Reads were removed for weak V/J assignments (E-value above 1e-6), missing CDR3, stop codons, out-of-frame junctions, or ambiguous translated residues. V3J clonotypes were defined as sequences sharing an identical inferred V gene, J gene, and CDR3 amino acid sequence. The percentage overlap between two repertoires was calculated by dividing the number of shared unique clonotypes by the size of the smaller repertoire. Repertoire richness was assessed with RTK rarefaction, the Chao1 estimator, and Recon v2.1 estimates of unobserved clonotypes. For all TCRbeta clonotypes obtained by the gDNA method from a handful of donors, generation probabilities were computed with OLGA. The table comes from immuneACCESS by way of TCRdb, which keeps in-frame sequences with V and J called. Part of the clones is missing from these tables; in studies checked, under half for an unresolved V gene and the rest for unknown reasons. For V, J and clone size, that table is used; D and trimming come from the DNA. The sample table records about 2 million clones; approximately 95% of these occur just once. The leading ten clones occupy around 1.2% of the sample.

From cysteine to phenylalanine, the CDR3 is 14 amino acids long. The read is trimmed to its CDR3 DNA, 42 bases read in frame from base 1. The germline V gene (reference sequence) yields PRHDT for CDR1 and FYEKMQ for CDR2. A distance of 11 bases separates the germline ends of V and J, which lose 4 bases and 1 base respectively. CD8 naive samples consisted of CD45RO-negative cells that were positively selected for CCR7, yielding a CD45RA+CCR7+ population without TemRA cells. Donors were healthy HIV-negative adults with no recently reported acute infections or vaccinations. Every donor was a Caucasian adult residing in Nashville, Tennessee, USA. Blood was obtained by leukapheresis, after which PBMCs were separated by Ficoll-Histopaque density gradient centrifugation and cryopreserved in liquid nitrogen vapor phase. Analytical flow cytometry was used to check the purity and quantity of every magnetically sorted T cell population. Genomic DNA was isolated from every sorted fraction and measured by UV absorbance on a Nanodrop 2000c.

The sequencing sample was made of naive CD8+ T cells sorted from blood. The cell subset or site label for this specimen denotes: CD45RA+CCR7+. The chain was built from TRBV13 and TRBJ2-7; TRBD2 might be the D gene, on 6 matching bases. The TCR comes from a man between 18 and 29 years old in good health. For the CDR3, the sequence is CASSSTSLSYEQYF. The nucleotides are TGTGCCAGCAGCTCGACTAGTTTGTCCTACGAGCAGTACTTC. Full variable domain (CDR3 extended with the reference TRBV13 and TRBJ2-7 proteins): AAGVIQSPRHLIKEKRETATLKCYPIPRHDTVYWYQQGPGQDPQFLISFYEKMQSDKGSIPDRFSAQQFSDYHSELNMSSLELGDSALYFCASSSTSLSYEQYFGPGTRLTVT.